One and the same sample provided the 30 T cell receptor beta chains below, sequenced in a study of control samples from healthy donors and cancer patients. Sequencing was performed with immunoSEQ multiplex PCR; in TCRdb, only in-frame clones are kept and a portion is missing. The sample lists around 100,000 clones, 70% to 90% occurring once. The sequenced material came from blood. These receptor sequences come from a man aged 25-40 years in good health.

There are a few counts of this clone. The J gene is TRBJ2-6, the V gene TRBV24-1, with D perhaps TRBD2 (6 bases). In germline, CDR1 is KGHDR, CDR2 SFDVKD. The CDR3 runs to 14 residues. The germline V and J ends were trimmed by 10 bases and 1 base, with 10 bases remaining between them. CDR3: CATGGGSGANVLTF. CDR3 bases: TGTGCCACGGGTGGGGGGTCTGGGGCCAACGTCCTGACTTTC.

The genes are TRBV19 and TRBJ1-6; weak D call: TRBD1 (5 bases). The CDR3 consists of 15 residues. The germline V gene encodes CDR1 LNHDA and CDR2 SQIVND (reference sequence). V was cut by 1 base and J by 8 bases, with 12 bases left in between. CDR3 region: CASSIGLGHDSPLHF. The CDR3 DNA reads TGTGCCAGTAGTATAGGATTGGGGCATGATTCACCCCTCCACTTT.

The V gene is TRBV7-9, the J gene TRBJ2-1, with D perhaps TRBD1 or TRBD2 (5 bases each). V was pared by 3 bases and J by 10 bases, with 7 bases between. The CDR3 sequence is 11 residues long. The germline V gene encodes CDR1 SEHNR and CDR2 FQNEAQ (reference sequence). This chain's CDR3 is CASSLWGEQFF. In nucleotides, the CDR3 is TGTGCCAGCAGCTTGTGGGGGGAGCAGTTCTTC.

The V gene is TRBV7-2, the J gene TRBJ2-2, with 10 bases lining up with TRBD2. Germline lookup yields CDR1 SGHTA and CDR2 FQGNSA. The CDR3 has 17 amino acids. With V trimmed by 0 bases and J by 6 bases, 7 bases remained unmatched. The CDR3 DNA reads as TGTGCCAGCAGCTTAGCTATCCTAGCGGGAGACTCCGGGGAGCTGTTTTTT. This codes for CASSLAILAGDSGELFF.

The V and J genes are TRBV9 and TRBJ1-1; possibly TRBD1 for D (5 bases). CDR1 SGDLS and CDR2 YYNGEE come from the germline V gene. This CDR3 has 13 amino acids. Trimming took off 4 bases at V and 1 base at J, with 8 bases between the two ends. This chain's CDR3 is CASSLTANTEAFF. The CDR3 nucleotides are TGTGCCAGCAGCCTGACAGCGAACACTGAAGCTTTCTTT.

The V and J genes are TRBV27 and TRBJ1-6; a possible D gene is TRBD1 (5 bases). Trimming left V 3 bases short and J 4 bases short, with 7 bases between. Per the germline V gene, CDR1 is MNHEY and CDR2 is SMNVEV (reference sequence). The CDR3 has 14 residues. The CDR3 DNA reads TGTGCCAGCAGTTTGCAGGGATATAATTCACCCCTCCACTTT. It codes for CASSLQGYNSPLHF.

The chain joins TRBV7-9 to TRBJ1-2; a possible D gene is TRBD1 (5 bases). Germline CDR1 is SEHNR and CDR2 is FQNEAQ (reference sequence). The V gene lost 5 bases and the J gene lost 4 bases, with 23 bases spanning the gap. This CDR3 is built from 17 residues. The CDR3 DNA reads as TGTGCCAGCAGCCCCCCCGCTCCAGGGTATGGGCTCTATGGCTACACCTTC. Translating gives CASSPPAPGYGLYGYTF.

About this clone itself: This same CDR3 is encoded by further DNA sequences in the sample. This chain connects TRBV28 to TRBJ2-5; D ambiguous. Trimming stripped 3 bases from V and 1 base from J, with 6 bases between. The CDR3 has 13 residues. Germline loops: CDR1 MDHEN, CDR2 SYDVKM. The CDR3 coding sequence is TGTGCCAGCAGTTTGCCCGGCCAAGAGACCCAGTACTTC. It translates to CASSLPGQETQYF.

The chain combines TRBV2 with TRBJ2-7; a weak D match, TRBD1 (6 bases). V was shortened by 5 bases and J by 7 bases, with 15 bases between the two germline ends. The germline V gene has CDR1 SNHLY and CDR2 FYNNEI. This CDR3 contains 13 residues. The CDR3 loop is CASSYRRGGEQYF. In DNA form, the CDR3 reads TGTGCCAGCAGTTACAGGCGAGGGGGTGAGCAGTACTTC.

The V and J genes are TRBV19 and TRBJ1-1; D is unresolved. Germline CDR1 and CDR2: LNHDA and SQIVND (reference sequence). Trimming took off 3 bases at V and 0 bases at J, with 11 bases between the two ends. This CDR3 contains 15 residues. CDR3 residues: CASSISRAMNTEAFF. The CDR3 coding sequence is TGTGCCAGTAGTATTTCTAGGGCCATGAACACTGAAGCTTTCTTT.

CDR3 protein: CASSEAGNSPLHF. The DNA of the CDR3 is TGTGCCAGCAGTGAGGCAGGCAATTCACCCCTCCACTTT. The chain employs TRBV6-4 and TRBJ1-6; D uncertain. From germline, CDR1 is MRHNA and CDR2 SNTAGT. V lost 3 bases and J lost 7, with 7 bases in between. This CDR3 has 13 amino acids.

The chain links TRBV27 to TRBJ1-1, with 8 bases lining up with TRBD1. Germline CDR1 is MNHEY and CDR2 is SMNVEV (reference sequence). The V segment lost 0 bases and the J segment 1 base; nucleotides outside the gene matches: 1. The CDR3 is 15 residues long. CDR3 in amino acids: CASSLSTGGNTEAFF. For the CDR3, the DNA is TGTGCCAGCAGTTTATCCACAGGGGGGAACACTGAAGCTTTCTTT.

This chain uses TRBV10-3 with TRBJ2-7; TRBD1 agrees at 9 bases. The V gene end was trimmed by 6 bases and the J gene end by 3 bases; junction bases not matched to a gene: 3. There are 13 residues in the CDR3. CDR1 and CDR2 from the germline V gene are ENHRY and SYGVKD. CDR3 in DNA: TGTGCCATCAGGGGACAGGGCGACTACGAGCAGTACTTC. Translated, it gives CAIRGQGDYEQYF.

The chain has TRBV7-9 and TRBJ2-2; 10 nucleotides match TRBD2. Germline V gene data show CDR1 as SEHNR and CDR2 as FQNEAQ (reference sequence). The CDR3 runs to 18 residues. V was clipped by 5 bases and J by 1 base; unmatched bases: 10. In DNA, the CDR3 is TGTGCCAGCAGCCCCTCGGCCTCTAGCGGGAGGAACACCGGGGAGCTGTTTTTT. This gives the protein CASSPSASSGRNTGELFF.

This chain uses TRBV7-2 with TRBJ1-2; D not resolved. The CDR3 loop spans 15 amino acids. The germline V gene encodes CDR1 SGHTA and CDR2 FQGNSA. Trimming cost V 2 bases and J 3 bases, with 13 bases left between them. The CDR3 sequence is CASSLRFREDYGYTF. Here the CDR3 DNA reads TGTGCCAGCAGCTTACGGTTTCGGGAAGACTATGGCTACACCTTC.

On this clone itself: One end of the junction does not line up with germline, which may come from a read error. The J gene is TRBJ2-1, the V gene TRBV6-5; 14 nucleotides line up with TRBD2. CDR1 is MNHEY, CDR2 SVGAGI, per germline. This CDR3 contains 13 residues. DNA for the CDR3: TGTGCCAGCAGCATCGGGACTAGCGGGAGATTTGTCTTC. Its protein product is CASSIGTSGRFVF.

The CDR3 loop reads CASSQDGLNTGELFF. As DNA, the CDR3 is TGTGCCAGCAGCCAAGACGGACTGAACACCGGGGAGCTGTTTTTT. The V gene is TRBV3-1 (or the pseudogene TRBV3-2), the J gene TRBJ2-2; D may be TRBD2 (5 bases). Germline values: CDR1 LGHDT, CDR2 YNNKEL (reference sequence). The CDR3 is 15 residues long. Deletions cut 0 bases from V and 1 base from J, with 6 bases between.

This clone appeared once. The chain is built from TRBV12-3 or TRBV12-4 and TRBJ1-2; D gene ambiguous. V was clipped by 3 bases and J by 7 bases, with 9 bases between them. The CDR3 has 12 amino acids. The CDR3 coding sequence is TGTGCCAGCAGTTTGGTTTCCGGTGGCTACACCTTC. Its translation: CASSLVSGGYTF.

The V call is TRBV7-6, the J call TRBJ2-1; D unclear. CDR1 and CDR2 from the germline V gene are SGHVS and FNYEAQ. The V end lost 0 bases, the J end lost 5 bases, and 5 bases lay between the germline ends. There are 13 residues in the CDR3. The CDR3 DNA reads as TGTGCCAGCAGCTTAGCAATAAACAATGAGCAGTTCTTC. Translation: CASSLAINNEQFF.

The V and J genes are TRBV19 and TRBJ2-1; 13 nucleotides line up with TRBD2. This CDR3 spans 15 amino acids. Germline CDR1 reads LNHDA; CDR2 reads SQIVND (reference sequence). J gave up 5 bases and V 5 bases, and 3 bases lay outside the gene matches. The CDR3 protein is CASSVLAGGHNEQFF. The CDR3 nucleotides read TGTGCCAGTAGTGTACTAGCGGGAGGGCACAATGAGCAGTTCTTC.

CDR3 protein: CASSFLGSVEAFF. As DNA, the CDR3 is TGTGCCAGCAGCTTCCTCGGTTCGGTTGAAGCTTTCTTT. The chain couples TRBV11-2 to TRBJ1-1, with unresolved D. Germline CDR1 reads SGHAT; CDR2 reads FQNNGV. V was clipped by 3 bases and J by 7 bases, with 12 bases between them. The CDR3 is made up of 13 amino acids.

The chain has TRBV9 and TRBJ1-3; D may be TRBD1 (6 bases). This CDR3 is 18 amino acids long. CDR1 SGDLS and CDR2 YYNGEE come from the germline V gene. The germline V and J ends were trimmed by 4 bases and 0 bases, with 20 bases remaining between them. This chain's CDR3 is CASSPLGGAPSSGNTIYF. The CDR3 DNA reads TGTGCCAGCAGCCCCCTAGGGGGGGCCCCTTCCTCTGGAAACACCATATATTTT.

This rearrangement joins TRBV19 to TRBJ2-3; D ambiguous. The CDR3 loop spans 13 amino acids. V was shortened by 3 bases and J by 2 bases, with 6 bases between the two germline ends. Germline CDR1 is LNHDA and CDR2 is SQIVND (reference sequence). As DNA, the CDR3 is TGTGCCAGTAGTATTCTCCTCACAGATACGCAGTATTTT. It translates to CASSILLTDTQYF. Variable domain in full (rest from reference TRBV19 and TRBJ2-3): DGGITQSPKYLFRKEGQNVTLSCEQNLNHDAMYWYRQDPGQGLRLIYYSQIVNDFQKGDIAEGYSVSREKKESFPLTVTSAQKNPTAFYLCASSILLTDTQYFGPGTRLTVL.

The V gene is TRBV12-5, the J gene TRBJ2-7; 7 nucleotides agree with TRBD1. The CDR3 extends over 15 amino acids. The V segment lost 5 bases and the J segment 4 bases; nucleotides outside the gene matches: 11. The germline gives CDR1 LGHNT, CDR2 FRNRAP. For the CDR3, the DNA is TGTGCTAGTGGTGTTTACAGGGGTGGTGTGTACGAGCAGTACTTC. Translated, it gives CASGVYRGGVYEQYF.

In this sample, this clone turned up a few times. This chain connects TRBV14 to TRBJ2-3; D not resolved. The CDR3 consists of 14 residues. Germline CDR1 SGHDN, CDR2 FVKESK. V lost 4 bases, J lost 6 bases, and 14 bases lay in between. The CDR3, as DNA: TGTGCCAGCAGCCCCTCTCGGGCCTCGGATACGCAGTATTTT. As protein: CASSPSRASDTQYF.

The V gene is TRBV7-8, the J gene TRBJ2-2, with 12 bases matching TRBD2. Germline V gene lookup returns CDR1 SGHVS and CDR2 FQNEAQ. V lost 4 bases, J lost 7 bases, and 7 bases stayed unmatched. The CDR3 spans 16 residues. The CDR3 protein is CASSSRLAGDGGELFF. The CDR3 coding sequence is TGTGCCAGCAGCTCTCGACTAGCGGGAGACGGCGGGGAGCTGTTTTTT.

The chain uses TRBV7-2 and TRBJ2-7; 9 bases fit TRBD1. This CDR3 is built from 14 residues. CDR1 is SGHTA, CDR2 FQGNSA, per germline. V lost 3 bases and J lost 7; bases outside the gene matches: 7. The CDR3 sequence is CASSFAGTGREQYF. In DNA form, the CDR3 reads TGTGCCAGCAGCTTTGCCGGGACAGGGAGAGAGCAGTACTTC.

This sequence joins TRBV5-1 and TRBJ2-7; 8 bases map to TRBD2. CDR1 SGHRS and CDR2 YFSETQ come from the germline V gene. V dropped 1 base and J dropped 2; count of bases not matched to a gene: 11. This CDR3 is 17 amino acids long. CDR3 DNA sequence: TGCGCCAGCAGCTTGCCCTTATTGGCGGGAGGAACCTACGAGCAGTACTTC. Its protein product is CASSLPLLAGGTYEQYF.

The genes are TRBV3-1 (or the pseudogene TRBV3-2) and TRBJ1-1; 7 positions agree with TRBD1. In germline, CDR1 is LGHDT, CDR2 YNNKEL (reference sequence). V shed 7 bases, J shed 1 base, and the junction held 6 bases outside the gene matches. The CDR3 totals 14 residues. Here the CDR3 reads CASTQGQTNTEAFF. CDR3 nucleotide sequence: TGTGCCAGCACCCAGGGACAGACGAACACTGAAGCTTTCTTT.

This rearrangement joins TRBV9 to TRBJ2-1, with TRBD1 matching 8 bases. The junction had 9 bases not matched to a gene; V was cut back by 5 bases and J by 8 bases. CDR1 and CDR2 from the germline V gene are SGDLS and YYNGEE. The CDR3 is 14 amino acids. The CDR3 region has the DNA TGTGCCAGCAGAGGACAGGGTAATAACGATGAGCAGTTCTTC. It codes for CASRGQGNNDEQFF.